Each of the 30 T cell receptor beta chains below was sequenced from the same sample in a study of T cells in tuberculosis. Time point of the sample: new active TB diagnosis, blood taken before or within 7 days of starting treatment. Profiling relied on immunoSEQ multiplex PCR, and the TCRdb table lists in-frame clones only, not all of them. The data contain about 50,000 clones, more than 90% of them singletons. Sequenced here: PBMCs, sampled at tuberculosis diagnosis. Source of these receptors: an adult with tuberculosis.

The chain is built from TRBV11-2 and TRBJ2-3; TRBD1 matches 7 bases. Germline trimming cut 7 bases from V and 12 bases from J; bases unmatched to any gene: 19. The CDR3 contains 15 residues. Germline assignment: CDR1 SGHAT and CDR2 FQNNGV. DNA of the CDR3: TGTGCCAGCACCGAAATCAGGGGGAAACGAATGGGACAGTATTTT. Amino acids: CASTEIRGKRMGQYF.

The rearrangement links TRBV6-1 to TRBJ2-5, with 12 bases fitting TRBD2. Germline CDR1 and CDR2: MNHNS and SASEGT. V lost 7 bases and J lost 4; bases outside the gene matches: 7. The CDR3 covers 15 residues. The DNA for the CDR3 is TGTGCCAGCAACGAGCTAGCGGGAGGGCGAGAGACCCAGTACTTC. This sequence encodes CASNELAGGRETQYF.

CDR3 region: CASRTGQGALNSPLHF. CDR3 sequence (DNA): TGTGCCAGTAGAACGGGACAGGGGGCCCTTAATTCACCCCTCCACTTT. The V and J genes are TRBV19 and TRBJ1-6; 12 positions agree with TRBD1. The length of the CDR3 is 16 residues. V lost 6 bases to trimming and J lost 6 bases; unmatched junction nucleotides: 6. Germline V gives CDR1 LNHDA, CDR2 SQIVND (reference sequence). Full variable domain (missing parts from reference TRBV19 and TRBJ1-6): DGGITQSPKYLFRKEGQNVTLSCEQNLNHDAMYWYRQDPGQGLRLIYYSQIVNDFQKGDIAEGYSVSREKKESFPLTVTSAQKNPTAFYLCASRTGQGALNSPLHFGNGTRLTVT.

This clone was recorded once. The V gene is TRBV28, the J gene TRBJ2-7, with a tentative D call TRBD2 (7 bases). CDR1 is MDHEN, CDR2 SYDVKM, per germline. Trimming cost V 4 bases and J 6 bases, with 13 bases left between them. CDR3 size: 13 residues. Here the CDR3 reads CASSYQGRGEQYF. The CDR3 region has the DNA TGTGCCAGCAGTTACCAGGGGAGGGGCGAGCAGTACTTC.

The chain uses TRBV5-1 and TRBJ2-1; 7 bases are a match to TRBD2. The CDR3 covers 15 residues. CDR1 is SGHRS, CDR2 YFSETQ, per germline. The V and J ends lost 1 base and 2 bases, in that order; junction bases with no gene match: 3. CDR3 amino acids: CASSLSGTTYNEQFF. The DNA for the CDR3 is TGCGCCAGCAGCTTGAGCGGGACCACCTACAATGAGCAGTTCTTC.

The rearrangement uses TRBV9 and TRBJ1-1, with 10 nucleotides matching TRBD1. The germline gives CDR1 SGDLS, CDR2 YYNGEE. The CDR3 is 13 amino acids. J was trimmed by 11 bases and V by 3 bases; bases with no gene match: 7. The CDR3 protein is CASSGSDRGLAFF. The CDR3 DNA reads TGTGCCAGCAGCGGTTCCGACAGGGGGCTGGCTTTCTTT.

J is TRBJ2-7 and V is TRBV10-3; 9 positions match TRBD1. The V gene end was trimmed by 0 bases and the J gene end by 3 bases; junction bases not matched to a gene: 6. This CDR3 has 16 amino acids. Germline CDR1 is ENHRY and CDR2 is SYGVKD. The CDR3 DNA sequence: TGTGCCATCAGTGAGTCTACAGGGGGCACTGACTACGAGCAGTACTTC. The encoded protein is CAISESTGGTDYEQYF.

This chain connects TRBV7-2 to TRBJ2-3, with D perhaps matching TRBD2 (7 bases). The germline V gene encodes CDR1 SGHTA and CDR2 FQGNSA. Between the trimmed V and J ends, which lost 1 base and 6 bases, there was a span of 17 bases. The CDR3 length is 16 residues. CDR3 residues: CASSLGLAGAQDTQYF. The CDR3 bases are TGTGCCAGCAGCTTAGGCCTGGCGGGGGCTCAGGATACGCAGTATTTT.

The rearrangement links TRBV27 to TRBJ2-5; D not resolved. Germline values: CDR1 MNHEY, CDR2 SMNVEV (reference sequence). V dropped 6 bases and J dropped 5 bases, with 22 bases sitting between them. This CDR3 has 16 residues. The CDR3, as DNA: TGTGCCAGCAGCCCTATTTTAAGTAGTGTGTGGGAGACCCAGTACTTC. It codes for CASSPILSSVWETQYF.

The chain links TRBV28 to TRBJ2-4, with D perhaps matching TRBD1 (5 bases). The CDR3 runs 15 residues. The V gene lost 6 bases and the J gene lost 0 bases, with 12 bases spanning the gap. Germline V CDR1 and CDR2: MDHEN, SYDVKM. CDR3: CASSTGTLAKNIQYF. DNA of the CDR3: TGTGCCAGCAGCACAGGAACCCTAGCCAAAAACATTCAGTACTTC.

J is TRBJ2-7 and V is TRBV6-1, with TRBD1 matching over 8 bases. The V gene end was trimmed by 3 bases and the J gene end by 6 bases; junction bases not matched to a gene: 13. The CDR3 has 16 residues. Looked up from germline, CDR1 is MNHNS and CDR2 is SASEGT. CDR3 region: CASSDIYSRGRIEQYF. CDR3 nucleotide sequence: TGTGCCAGCAGTGACATATATTCCAGGGGGCGCATCGAGCAGTACTTC.

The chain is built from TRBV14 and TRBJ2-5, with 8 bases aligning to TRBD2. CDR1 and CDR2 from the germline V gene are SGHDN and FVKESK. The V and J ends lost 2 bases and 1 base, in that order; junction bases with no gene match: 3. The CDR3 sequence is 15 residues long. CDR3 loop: CASSQLAGIQETQYF. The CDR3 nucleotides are TGTGCCAGCAGCCAACTAGCGGGTATCCAAGAGACCCAGTACTTC.

CDR3 region: CASSLQDRGNTIYF. DNA for the CDR3: TGTGCCAGCAGCTTACAGGACAGGGGAAACACCATATATTTT. This chain links TRBV13 with TRBJ1-3; 7 bases fit TRBD1. This CDR3 is 14 amino acids long. V trimming: 2 bases; J trimming: 4 bases; junction bases outside the gene matches: 2. Germline V gives CDR1 PRHDT, CDR2 FYEKMQ (reference sequence).

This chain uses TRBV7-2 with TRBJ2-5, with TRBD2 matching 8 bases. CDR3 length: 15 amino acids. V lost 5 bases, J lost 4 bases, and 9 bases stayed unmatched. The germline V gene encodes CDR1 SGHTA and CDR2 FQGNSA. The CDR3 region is CASSRSGLVGETQYF. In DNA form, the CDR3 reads TGTGCCAGCAGCCGATCGGGACTAGTAGGAGAGACCCAGTACTTC.

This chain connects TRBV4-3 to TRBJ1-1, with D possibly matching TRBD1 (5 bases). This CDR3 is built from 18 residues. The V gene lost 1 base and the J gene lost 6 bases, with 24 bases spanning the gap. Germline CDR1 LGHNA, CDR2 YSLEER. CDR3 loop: CASSQVSPGFGRVPEAFF. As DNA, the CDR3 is TGCGCCAGCAGCCAAGTCTCGCCCGGTTTCGGCAGGGTCCCTGAAGCTTTCTTT.

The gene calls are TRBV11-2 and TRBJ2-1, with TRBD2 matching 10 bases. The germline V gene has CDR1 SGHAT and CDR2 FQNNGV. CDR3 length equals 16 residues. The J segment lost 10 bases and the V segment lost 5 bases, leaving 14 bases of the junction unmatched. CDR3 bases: TGTGCCAGCAGCGCCGGACTAGCGGTTCGTTCGCAGGAGCAGTTCTTC. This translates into CASSAGLAVRSQEQFF.

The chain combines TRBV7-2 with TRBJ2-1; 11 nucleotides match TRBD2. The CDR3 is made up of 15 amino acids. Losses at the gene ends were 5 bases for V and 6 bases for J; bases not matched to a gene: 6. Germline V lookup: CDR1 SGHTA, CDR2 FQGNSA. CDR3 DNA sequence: TGTGCCAGCAGCGGAACTAGCGGGAGAGGCAATGAGCAGTTCTTC. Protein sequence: CASSGTSGRGNEQFF. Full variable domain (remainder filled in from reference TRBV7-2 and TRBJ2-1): GAGVSQSPSNKVTEKGKDVELRCDPISGHTALYWYRQSLGQGLEFLIYFQGNSAPDKSGLPSDRFSAERTGGSVSTLTIQRTQQEDSAVYLCASSGTSGRGNEQFFGPGTRLTVL.

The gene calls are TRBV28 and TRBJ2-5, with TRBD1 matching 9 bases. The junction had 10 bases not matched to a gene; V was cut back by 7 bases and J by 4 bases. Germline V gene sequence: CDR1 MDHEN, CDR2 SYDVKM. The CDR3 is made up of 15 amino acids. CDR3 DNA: TGTGCCAGCATCCTCAACAGGGGGCGCGCAGAGACCCAGTACTTC. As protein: CASILNRGRAETQYF. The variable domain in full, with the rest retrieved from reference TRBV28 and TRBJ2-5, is DVKVTQSSRYLVKRTGEKVFLECVQDMDHENMFWYRQDPGLGLRLIYFSYDVKMKEKGDIPEGYSVSREKKERFSLILESASTNQTSMYLCASILNRGRAETQYFGPGTRLLVL.

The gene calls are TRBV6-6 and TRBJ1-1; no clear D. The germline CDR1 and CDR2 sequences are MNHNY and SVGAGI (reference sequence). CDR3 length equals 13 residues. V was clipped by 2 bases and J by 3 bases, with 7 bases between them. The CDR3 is CASSYRQDTEAFF. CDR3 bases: TGTGCCAGCAGTTACCGTCAGGACACTGAAGCTTTCTTT.

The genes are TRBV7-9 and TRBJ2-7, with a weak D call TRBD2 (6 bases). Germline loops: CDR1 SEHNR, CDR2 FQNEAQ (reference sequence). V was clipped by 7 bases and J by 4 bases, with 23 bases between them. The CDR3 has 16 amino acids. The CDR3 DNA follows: TGTGCCAGCACCTTTAAAGCCGGGGGTGGGAGTTACGAGCAGTACTTC. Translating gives CASTFKAGGGSYEQYF.

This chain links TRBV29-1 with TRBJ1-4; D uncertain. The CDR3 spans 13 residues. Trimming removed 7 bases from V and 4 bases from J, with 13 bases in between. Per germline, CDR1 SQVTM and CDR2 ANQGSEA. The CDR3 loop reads CSAARGFNEKLFF. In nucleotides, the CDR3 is TGCAGCGCTGCACGGGGATTTAATGAAAAACTGTTTTTT. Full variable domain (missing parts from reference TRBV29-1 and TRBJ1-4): SAVISQKPSRDICQRGTSLTIQCQVDSQVTMMFWYRQQPGQSLTLIATANQGSEATYESGFVIDKFPISRPNLTFSTLTVSNMSPEDSSIYLCSAARGFNEKLFFGSGTQLSVL.

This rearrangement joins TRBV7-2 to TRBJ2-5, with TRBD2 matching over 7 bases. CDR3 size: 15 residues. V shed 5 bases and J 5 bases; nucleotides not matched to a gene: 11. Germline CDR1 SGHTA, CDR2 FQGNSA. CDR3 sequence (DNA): TGTGCCAGCAGCCCGCGCGCTAGCGGAACGGAGACCCAGTACTTC. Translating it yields CASSPRASGTETQYF.

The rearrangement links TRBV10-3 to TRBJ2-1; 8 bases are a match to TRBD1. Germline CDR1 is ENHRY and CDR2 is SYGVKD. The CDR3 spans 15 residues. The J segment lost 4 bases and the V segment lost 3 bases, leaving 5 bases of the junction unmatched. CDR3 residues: CAISEPGTGYNEQFF. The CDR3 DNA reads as TGTGCCATCAGTGAACCCGGGACAGGTTACAATGAGCAGTTCTTC.

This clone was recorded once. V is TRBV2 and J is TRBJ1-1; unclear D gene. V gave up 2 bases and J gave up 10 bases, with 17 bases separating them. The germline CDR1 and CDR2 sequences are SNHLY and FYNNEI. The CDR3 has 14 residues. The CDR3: CASSERQVLVRAFF. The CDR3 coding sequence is TGTGCCAGCAGTGAAAGGCAGGTTCTGGTTCGAGCTTTCTTT.

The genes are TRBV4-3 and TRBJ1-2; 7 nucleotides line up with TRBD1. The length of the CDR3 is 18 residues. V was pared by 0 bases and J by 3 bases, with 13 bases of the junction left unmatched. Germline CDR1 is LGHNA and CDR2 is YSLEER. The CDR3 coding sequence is TGCGCCAGCAGCCAAGATACGGCCGGGCAGGGGGGCTACTATGGCTACACCTTC. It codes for CASSQDTAGQGGYYGYTF.

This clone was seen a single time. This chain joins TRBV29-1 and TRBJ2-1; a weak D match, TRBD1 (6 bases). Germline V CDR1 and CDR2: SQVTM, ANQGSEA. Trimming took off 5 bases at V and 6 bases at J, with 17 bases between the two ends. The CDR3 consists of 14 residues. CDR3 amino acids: CSVRTARLGNEQFF. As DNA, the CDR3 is TGCAGCGTTAGGACAGCACGGCTAGGCAATGAGCAGTTCTTC.

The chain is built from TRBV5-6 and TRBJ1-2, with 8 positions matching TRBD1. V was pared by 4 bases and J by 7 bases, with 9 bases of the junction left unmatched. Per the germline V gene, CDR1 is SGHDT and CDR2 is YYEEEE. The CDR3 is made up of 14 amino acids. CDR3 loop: CASSPGQGIPGYTF. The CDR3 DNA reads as TGTGCCAGCAGCCCCGGACAGGGTATCCCTGGCTACACCTTC.

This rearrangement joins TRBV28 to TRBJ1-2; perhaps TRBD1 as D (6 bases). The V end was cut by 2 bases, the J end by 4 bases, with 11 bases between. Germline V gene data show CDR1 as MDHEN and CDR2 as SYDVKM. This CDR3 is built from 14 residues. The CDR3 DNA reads TGTGCCAGCAGTTTAACAGGGCCCTCCTATGGCTACACCTTC. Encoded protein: CASSLTGPSYGYTF.

CDR3 loop: CASSPTGNSHEQFF. The CDR3 nucleotides read TGTGCCAGCAGCCCTACGGGGAACTCCCATGAGCAGTTCTTC. This chain joins TRBV7-2 and TRBJ2-1; weak D call: TRBD2 (5 bases). Germline loops: CDR1 SGHTA, CDR2 FQGNSA. The ends were cut back, 5 bases at V and 8 bases at J, with 16 bases in the middle. This CDR3 has 14 residues.

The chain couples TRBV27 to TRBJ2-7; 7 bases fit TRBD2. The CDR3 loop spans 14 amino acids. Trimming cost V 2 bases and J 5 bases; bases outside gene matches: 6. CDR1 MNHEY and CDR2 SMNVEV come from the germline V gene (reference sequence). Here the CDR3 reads CASSLTGRYHEQYF. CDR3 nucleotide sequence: TGTGCCAGCAGTTTAACCGGGAGGTACCACGAGCAGTACTTC.